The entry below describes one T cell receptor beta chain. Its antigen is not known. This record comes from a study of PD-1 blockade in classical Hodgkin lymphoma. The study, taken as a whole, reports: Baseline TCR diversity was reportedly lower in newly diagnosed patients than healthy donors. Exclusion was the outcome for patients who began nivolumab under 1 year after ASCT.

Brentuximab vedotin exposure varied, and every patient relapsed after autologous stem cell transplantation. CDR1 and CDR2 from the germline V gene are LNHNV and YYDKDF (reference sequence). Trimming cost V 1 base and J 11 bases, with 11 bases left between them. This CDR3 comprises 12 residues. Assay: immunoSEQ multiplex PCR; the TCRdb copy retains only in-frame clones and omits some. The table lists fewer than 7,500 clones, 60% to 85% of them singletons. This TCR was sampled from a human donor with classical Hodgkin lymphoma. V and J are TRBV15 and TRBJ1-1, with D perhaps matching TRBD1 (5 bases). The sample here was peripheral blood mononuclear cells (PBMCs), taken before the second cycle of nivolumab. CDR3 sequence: CATSRGQGRAFF. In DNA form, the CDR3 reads TGTGCCACCAGCAGAGGCCAGGGTAGGGCTTTCTTT.